The rows below give T cell receptor beta chains drawn from one sample of a study of CXCR3-negative and CXCR3-positive naive CD8 T cells. TCRdb reprocessed the 5' RACE reads; each CDR3 protein has one entry and no DNA is given. In total, the table holds about 48,000 distinct CDR3 sequences. Sequenced material: memory CD8+ T cells from blood. All receptors derive from a human donor in good health. Some clones in this sample may be carry-over from other donors' samples. Each CDR3 is given with its conserved first and last residue. Clone size appears in some rows only: once, few, many, or a class for an expanded clone.

v_call	clone_size	j_call	cdr3_aa
TRBV7-6	NA	TRBJ1-2	CASSLGDRREPFYGYTF
TRBV6-2/TRBV6-3	NA	TRBJ2-7	CASSRTGGIDEQYF
TRBV4-1	NA	TRBJ1-6	CASSQEGAGSNSPLHF
TRBV7-3	NA	TRBJ2-1	CASSPGVGLAGGRAGDEQFF
TRBV7-6	NA	TRBJ2-3	CASSSQTDRVGPDTQYF
TRBV29-1	NA	TRBJ1-2	CSVETAYNYGYTF
TRBV29-1	NA	TRBJ1-2	CSASSRYGYTF
TRBV7-9	NA	TRBJ2-7	CASTTDSYPYEQYF
TRBV9	NA	TRBJ1-6	CASSDDRLLVWPLHF
TRBV5-1	NA	TRBJ2-5	CASSLGTATNQETQYF
TRBV6-4	NA	TRBJ2-3	CASSGGSTDTQYF
TRBV25-1	NA	TRBJ2-7	CASSGQRAQFFHEQYF
TRBV30	NA	TRBJ1-2	CAWRTIGGIDGYTF
TRBV28	NA	TRBJ2-4	CASSPVLKAKNIQYF
TRBV6-2/TRBV6-3	medium-sized	TRBJ1-5	CASKDNVNQPQHF
TRBV14	NA	TRBJ2-1	CASSHYNEQFF
TRBV7-9	NA	TRBJ2-7	CASSASTSGSFHEQYF
TRBV27	NA	TRBJ2-7	CASSPRGFLDYEQYF
TRBV7-9	NA	TRBJ1-1	CASSLGALNTEAFF
TRBV29-1	NA	TRBJ1-5	CSVAEGNGQPQHF
TRBV6-1	NA	TRBJ1-1	CASSISEAEAFF
TRBV29-1	NA	TRBJ2-4	CSVLGAAGAKNIQYF
TRBV6-4	NA	TRBJ1-5	CASIRQYSNQPQHF
TRBV7-8	NA	TRBJ2-5	CASSDHEQETQYF
TRBV3-1	NA	TRBJ1-2	CASSQGFSYGYTF
TRBV6-4	NA	TRBJ2-7	CASSPDRSSCEQYF
TRBV7-9	NA	TRBJ1-2	CASSPKEGKTNYGYTF
TRBV2	NA	TRBJ2-1	CASIPRQGSPHEQFF
TRBV29-1	NA	TRBJ2-3	CSVDGGGGRGTDTQYF
TRBV20-1	NA	TRBJ1-6	CSAREPGQGDYSPLHF
TRBV7-2	NA	TRBJ2-1	CASSLTRGNEQFF
TRBV9	NA	TRBJ1-1	CASGTGKNTEAFF
TRBV9	NA	TRBJ2-7	CASSVGVDLTYEQYF
TRBV6-2/TRBV6-3	NA	TRBJ2-7	CASSSDRDTFYEQYF
TRBV7-2	NA	TRBJ1-1	CASSLPMGANTEAFF
TRBV20-1	NA	TRBJ2-7	CSASDGSRYEQYF
TRBV29-1	NA	TRBJ2-7	CSVEGVPGRAYEQYF
TRBV13	NA	TRBJ2-5	CASSLGGGEGETQYF
TRBV19	NA	TRBJ1-6	CASSPGQGNSPLHF
TRBV13	NA	TRBJ2-5	CASSHRGTGQETQYF
TRBV29-1	NA	TRBJ2-1	CSVDGQIQARSYNEQFF
TRBV11-2	NA	TRBJ2-5	CASSRLGPVQETQYF
TRBV28	NA	TRBJ2-3	CAVRGQGTDTQYF
TRBV5-6	NA	TRBJ2-6	CASCIMGQGISGANVLTF
TRBV13	NA	TRBJ1-1	CASSFLFSGYNTEAFF
TRBV2	NA	TRBJ2-1	CASYKREGNEQFF
TRBV20-1	NA	TRBJ1-1	CSARGQMETEAFF